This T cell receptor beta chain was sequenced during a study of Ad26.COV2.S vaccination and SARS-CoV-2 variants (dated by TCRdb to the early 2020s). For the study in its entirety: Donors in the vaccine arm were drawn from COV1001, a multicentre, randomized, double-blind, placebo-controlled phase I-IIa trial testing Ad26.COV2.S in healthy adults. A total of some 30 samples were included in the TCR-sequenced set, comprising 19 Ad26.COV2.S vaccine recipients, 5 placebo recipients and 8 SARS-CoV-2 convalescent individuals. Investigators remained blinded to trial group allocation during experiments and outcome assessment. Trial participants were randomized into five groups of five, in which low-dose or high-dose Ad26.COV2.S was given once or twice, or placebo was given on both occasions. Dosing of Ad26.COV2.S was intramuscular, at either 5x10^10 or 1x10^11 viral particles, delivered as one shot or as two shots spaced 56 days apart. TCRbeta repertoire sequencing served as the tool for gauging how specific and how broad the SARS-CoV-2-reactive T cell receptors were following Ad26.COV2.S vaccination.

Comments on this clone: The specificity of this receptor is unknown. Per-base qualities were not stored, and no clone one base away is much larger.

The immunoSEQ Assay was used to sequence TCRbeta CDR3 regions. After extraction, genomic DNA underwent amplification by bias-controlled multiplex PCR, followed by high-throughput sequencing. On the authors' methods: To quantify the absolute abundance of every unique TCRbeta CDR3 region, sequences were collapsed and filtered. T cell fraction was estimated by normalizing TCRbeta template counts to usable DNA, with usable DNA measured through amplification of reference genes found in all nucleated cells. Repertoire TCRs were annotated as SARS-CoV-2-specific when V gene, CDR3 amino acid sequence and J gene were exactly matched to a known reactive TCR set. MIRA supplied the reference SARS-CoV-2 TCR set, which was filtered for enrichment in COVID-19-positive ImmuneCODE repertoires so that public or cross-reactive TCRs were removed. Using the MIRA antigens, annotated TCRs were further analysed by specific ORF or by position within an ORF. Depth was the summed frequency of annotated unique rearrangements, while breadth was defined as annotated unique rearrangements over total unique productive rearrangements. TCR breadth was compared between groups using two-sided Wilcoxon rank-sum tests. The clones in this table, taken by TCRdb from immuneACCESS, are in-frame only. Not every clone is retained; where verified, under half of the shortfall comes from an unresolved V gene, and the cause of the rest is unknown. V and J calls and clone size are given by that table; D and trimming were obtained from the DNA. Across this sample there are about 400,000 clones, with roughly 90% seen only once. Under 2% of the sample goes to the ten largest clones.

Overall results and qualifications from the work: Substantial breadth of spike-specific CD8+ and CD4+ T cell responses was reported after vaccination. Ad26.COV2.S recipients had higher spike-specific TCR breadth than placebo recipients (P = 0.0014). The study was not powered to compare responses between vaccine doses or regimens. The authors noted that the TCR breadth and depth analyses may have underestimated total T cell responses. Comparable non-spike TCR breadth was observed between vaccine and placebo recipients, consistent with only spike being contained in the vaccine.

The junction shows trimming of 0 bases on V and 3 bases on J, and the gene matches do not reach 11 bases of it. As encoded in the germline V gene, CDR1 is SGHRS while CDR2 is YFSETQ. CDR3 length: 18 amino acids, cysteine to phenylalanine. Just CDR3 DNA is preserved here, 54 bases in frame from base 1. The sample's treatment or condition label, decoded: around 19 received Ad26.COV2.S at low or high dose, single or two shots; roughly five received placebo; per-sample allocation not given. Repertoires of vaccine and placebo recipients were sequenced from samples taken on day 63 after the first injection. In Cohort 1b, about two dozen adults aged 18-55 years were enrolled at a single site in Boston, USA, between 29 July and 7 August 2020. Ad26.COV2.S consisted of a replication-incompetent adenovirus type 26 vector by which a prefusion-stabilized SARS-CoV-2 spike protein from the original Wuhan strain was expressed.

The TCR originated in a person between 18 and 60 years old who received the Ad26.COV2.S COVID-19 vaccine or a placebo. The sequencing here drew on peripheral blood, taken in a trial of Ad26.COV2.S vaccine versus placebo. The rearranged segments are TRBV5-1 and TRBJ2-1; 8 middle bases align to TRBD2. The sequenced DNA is TGCGCCAGCAGCTTGGCTAAGGAGCTAGCGGGTAGCTACAATGAGCAGTTCTTC. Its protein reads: CASSLAKELAGSYNEQFF.